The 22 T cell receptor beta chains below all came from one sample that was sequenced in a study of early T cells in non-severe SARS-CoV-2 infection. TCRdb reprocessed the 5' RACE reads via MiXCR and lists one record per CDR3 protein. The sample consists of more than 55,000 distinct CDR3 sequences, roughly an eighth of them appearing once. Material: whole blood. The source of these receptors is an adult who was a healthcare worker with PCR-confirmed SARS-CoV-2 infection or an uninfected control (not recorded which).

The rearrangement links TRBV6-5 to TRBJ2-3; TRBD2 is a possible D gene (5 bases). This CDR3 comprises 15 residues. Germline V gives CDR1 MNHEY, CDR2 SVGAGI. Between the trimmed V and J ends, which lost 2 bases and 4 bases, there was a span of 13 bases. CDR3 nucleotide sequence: TGTGCCAGCAGTTACGAGCGGATCGGGGCAGATACGCAGTATTTT. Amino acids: CASSYERIGADTQYF.

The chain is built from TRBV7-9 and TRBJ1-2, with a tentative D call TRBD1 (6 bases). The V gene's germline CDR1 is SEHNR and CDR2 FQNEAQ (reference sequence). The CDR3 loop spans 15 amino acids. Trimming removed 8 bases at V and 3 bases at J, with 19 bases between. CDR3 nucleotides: TGTGCCAGCTACAGGGCAGGGTTTCTCGACTATGGCTACACCTTC. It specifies CASYRAGFLDYGYTF.

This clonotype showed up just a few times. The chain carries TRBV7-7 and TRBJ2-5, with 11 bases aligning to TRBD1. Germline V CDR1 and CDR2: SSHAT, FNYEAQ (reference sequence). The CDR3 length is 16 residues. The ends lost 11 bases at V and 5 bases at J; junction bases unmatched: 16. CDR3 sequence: CAAGGQGAGLGETQYF. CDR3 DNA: TGTGCCGCTGGAGGACAGGGGGCCGGTCTGGGTGAGACCCAGTACTTC.

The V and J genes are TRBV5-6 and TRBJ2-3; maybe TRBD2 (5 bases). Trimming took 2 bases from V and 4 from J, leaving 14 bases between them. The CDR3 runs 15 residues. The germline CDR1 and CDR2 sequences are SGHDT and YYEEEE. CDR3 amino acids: CASSLWTARADTQYF. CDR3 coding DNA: TGTGCCAGCAGCTTATGGACTGCGAGGGCAGATACGCAGTATTTT.

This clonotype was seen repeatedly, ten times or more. CDR3 in amino acids: CSARITGGRAFF. The CDR3 nucleotides are TGCAGTGCTAGAATAACAGGGGGACGGGCTTTCTTT. V gene TRBV20-1 combines with J gene TRBJ1-1, with TRBD1 matching 8 bases. Germline CDR1 is DFQATT and CDR2 is SNEGSKA (reference sequence). This CDR3 spans 12 amino acids. The V segment lost 2 bases and the J segment 11 bases; nucleotides outside the gene matches: 7.

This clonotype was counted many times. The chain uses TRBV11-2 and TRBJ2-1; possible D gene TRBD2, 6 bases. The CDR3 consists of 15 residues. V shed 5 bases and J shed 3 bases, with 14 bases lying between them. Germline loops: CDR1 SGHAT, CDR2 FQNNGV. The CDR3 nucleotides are TGTGCCAGCAGCCCGGAGGGGACCATCTACAATGAGCAGTTCTTC. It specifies CASSPEGTIYNEQFF.

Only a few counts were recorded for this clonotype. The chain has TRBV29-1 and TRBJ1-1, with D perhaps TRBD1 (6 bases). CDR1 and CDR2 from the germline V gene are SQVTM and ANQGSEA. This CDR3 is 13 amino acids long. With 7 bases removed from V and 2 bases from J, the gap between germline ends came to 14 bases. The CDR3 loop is CSAEATGNTEAFF. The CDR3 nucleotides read TGCAGCGCCGAGGCGACAGGAAACACTGAAGCTTTCTTT.

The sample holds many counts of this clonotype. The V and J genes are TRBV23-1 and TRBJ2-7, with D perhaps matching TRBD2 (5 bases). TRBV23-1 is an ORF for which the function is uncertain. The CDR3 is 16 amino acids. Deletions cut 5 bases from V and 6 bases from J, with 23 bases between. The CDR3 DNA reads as TGCGCCAGCAGTGGATCCGGGGTAGTTTGGTTGAGCGAGCAGTACTTC. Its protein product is CASSGSGVVWLSEQYF.

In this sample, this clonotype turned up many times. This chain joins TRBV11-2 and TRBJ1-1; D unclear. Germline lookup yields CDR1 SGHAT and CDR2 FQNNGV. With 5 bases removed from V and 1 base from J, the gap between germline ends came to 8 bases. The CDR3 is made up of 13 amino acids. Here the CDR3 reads CASSPEWNTEAFF. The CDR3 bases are TGTGCCAGCAGCCCGGAGTGGAACACTGAAGCTTTCTTT.

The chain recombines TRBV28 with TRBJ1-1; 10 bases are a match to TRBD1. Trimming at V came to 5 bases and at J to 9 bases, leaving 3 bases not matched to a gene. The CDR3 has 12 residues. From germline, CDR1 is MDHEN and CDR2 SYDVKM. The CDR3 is CASSTGQGQAFF. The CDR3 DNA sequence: TGTGCCAGCAGTACGGGACAGGGGCAAGCTTTCTTT.

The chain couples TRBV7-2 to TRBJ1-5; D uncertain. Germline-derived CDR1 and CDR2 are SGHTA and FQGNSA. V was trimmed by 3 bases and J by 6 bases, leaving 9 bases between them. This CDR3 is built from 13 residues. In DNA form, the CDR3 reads TGTGCCAGCAGCTTCGACATTAGTCAGCCCCAGCATTTT. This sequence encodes CASSFDISQPQHF.

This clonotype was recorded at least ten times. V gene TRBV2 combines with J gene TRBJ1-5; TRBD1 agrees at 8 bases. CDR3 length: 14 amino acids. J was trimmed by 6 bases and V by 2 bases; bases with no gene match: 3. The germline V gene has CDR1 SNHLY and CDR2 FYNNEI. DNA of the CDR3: TGTGCCAGCAGTGAAACAGGGACAGGTCAGCCCCAGCATTTT. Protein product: CASSETGTGQPQHF.

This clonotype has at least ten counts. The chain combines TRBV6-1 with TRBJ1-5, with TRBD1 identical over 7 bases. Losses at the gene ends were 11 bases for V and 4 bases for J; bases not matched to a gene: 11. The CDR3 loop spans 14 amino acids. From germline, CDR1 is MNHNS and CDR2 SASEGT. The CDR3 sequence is CAVPTGSGNQPQHF. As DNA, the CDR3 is TGTGCCGTCCCGACAGGGAGCGGAAATCAGCCCCAGCATTTT.

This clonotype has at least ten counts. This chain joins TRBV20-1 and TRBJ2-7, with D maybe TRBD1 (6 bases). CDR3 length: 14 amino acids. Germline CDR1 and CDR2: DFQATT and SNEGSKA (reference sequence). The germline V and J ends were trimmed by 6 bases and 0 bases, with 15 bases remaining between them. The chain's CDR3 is CSASGQKNSYEQYF. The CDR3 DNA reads TGCAGTGCCAGCGGACAGAAAAACTCCTACGAGCAGTACTTC.

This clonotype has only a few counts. The CDR3 DNA is TGCAGCGTTGAAAGAGGGGAGAACTATGGCTACACCTTC. Amino acids: CSVERGENYGYTF. The chain links TRBV29-1 to TRBJ1-2; D perhaps matches TRBD1 (5 bases). The germline CDR1 and CDR2 sequences are SQVTM and ANQGSEA. The CDR3 is 13 residues long. The V end was cut by 2 bases, the J end by 2 bases, with 9 bases between. The variable domain in full, completed from reference TRBV29-1 and TRBJ1-2, reads SAVISQKPSRDICQRGTSLTIQCQVDSQVTMMFWYRQQPGQSLTLIATANQGSEATYESGFVIDKFPISRPNLTFSTLTVSNMSPEDSSIYLCSVERGENYGYTFGSGTRLTVV.

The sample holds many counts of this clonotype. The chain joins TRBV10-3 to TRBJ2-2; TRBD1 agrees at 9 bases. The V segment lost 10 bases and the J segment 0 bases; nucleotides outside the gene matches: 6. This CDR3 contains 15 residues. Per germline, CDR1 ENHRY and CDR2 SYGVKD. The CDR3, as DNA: TGTGCCACGAAAGGACAGGGGACGAACACCGGGGAGCTGTTTTTT. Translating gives CATKGQGTNTGELFF.

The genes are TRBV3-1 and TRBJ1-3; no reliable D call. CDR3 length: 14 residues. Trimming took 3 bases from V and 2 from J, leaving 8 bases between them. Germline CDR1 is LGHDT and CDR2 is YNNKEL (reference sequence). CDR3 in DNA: TGTGCCAGCAGCCAGGGCGGGGCTGGAAACACCATATATTTT. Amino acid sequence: CASSQGGAGNTIYF.

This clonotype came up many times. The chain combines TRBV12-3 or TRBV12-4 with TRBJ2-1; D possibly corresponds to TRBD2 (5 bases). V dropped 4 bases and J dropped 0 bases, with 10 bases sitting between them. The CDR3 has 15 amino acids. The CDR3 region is CASSSAVSSYNEQFF. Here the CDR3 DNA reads TGTGCCAGCAGTTCAGCGGTGAGCTCCTACAATGAGCAGTTCTTC.

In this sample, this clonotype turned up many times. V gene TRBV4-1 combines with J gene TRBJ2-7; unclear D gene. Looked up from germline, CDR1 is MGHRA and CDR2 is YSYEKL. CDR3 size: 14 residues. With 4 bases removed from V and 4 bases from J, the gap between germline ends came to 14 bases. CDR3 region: CASSLGPEAYEQYF. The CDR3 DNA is TGCGCCAGCAGCCTAGGGCCTGAAGCATACGAGCAGTACTTC.

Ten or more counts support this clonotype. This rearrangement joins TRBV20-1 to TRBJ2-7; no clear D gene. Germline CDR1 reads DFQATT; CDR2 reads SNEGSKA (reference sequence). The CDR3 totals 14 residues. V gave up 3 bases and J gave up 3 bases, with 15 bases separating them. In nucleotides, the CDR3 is TGCAGTGCTAGGTCATTGTGGGGTAGCTACGAGCAGTACTTC. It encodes CSARSLWGSYEQYF.

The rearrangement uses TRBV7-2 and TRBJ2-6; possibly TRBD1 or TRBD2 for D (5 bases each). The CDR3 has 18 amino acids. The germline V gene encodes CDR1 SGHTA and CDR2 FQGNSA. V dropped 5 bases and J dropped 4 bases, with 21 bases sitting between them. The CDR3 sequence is CASSPTAGGVLGANVLTF. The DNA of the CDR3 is TGTGCCAGCAGCCCAACGGCTGGGGGTGTTTTAGGGGCCAACGTCCTGACTTTC.

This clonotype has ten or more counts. The CDR3 reads CASSSGVTSWETQYF. The CDR3 nucleotides read TGTGCCAGCAGCTCGGGGGTGACTAGTTGGGAGACCCAGTACTTC. This chain connects TRBV5-6 to TRBJ2-5; D is possibly TRBD2 (6 bases). Germline V lookup: CDR1 SGHDT, CDR2 YYEEEE. Trimming removed 3 bases at V and 5 bases at J, with 17 bases between. The CDR3 spans 15 residues.